Listed below are T cell receptor beta chains from one sample, sequenced in a study of spatial heterogeneity in lung cancer. MiXCR, applied by TCRdb to the 5' RACE reads, yields one record per CDR3 protein. The table includes about 1,400 distinct CDR3 sequences, 8% to 10% detected once. Sequenced here: lung tumor tissue, sampled at surgery. The receptors shown here come from a female donor with early-stage non-small cell lung cancer. CDR3s include the opening cysteine and the closing phenylalanine or tryptophan. The order of the fields is D gene, J gene, clone size, V gene, CDR3 protein, CDR3 DNA. The D gene is left open where the match is weak. Size is stated for part of the rows, as once, few or many counts, or as a class when the clone is expanded.

NA | TRBJ2-3 | many | TRBV6-4 | CASSEGAGSGPDTQYF | TGTGCCAGCAGTGAAGGGGCGGGTTCCGGGCCAGATACGCAGTATTTT
NA | TRBJ2-3 | medium-sized | TRBV20-1 | CSAAGGTDTQYF | TGCAGTGCTGCCGGAGGCACAGATACGCAGTATTTT
NA | TRBJ2-3 | many | TRBV20-1 | CSASNGRGGTDTQYF | TGCAGTGCTAGTAACGGGCGCGGGGGCACAGATACGCAGTATTTT
NA | TRBJ1-1 | medium-sized | TRBV12-3/TRBV12-4 | CASSFTLWTTNTEAFF | TGTGCCAGCAGCTTTACGCTTTGGACAACTAACACTGAAGCTTTCTTT
TRBD2 | TRBJ2-2 | many | TRBV2 | CASSERAGAYGGELFF | TGTGCCAGCAGTGAAAGGGCGGGAGCATATGGCGGGGAGCTGTTTTTT
NA | TRBJ1-2 | medium-sized | TRBV18 | CASSPRQEIYGYTF | TGTGCCAGCTCACCTCGGCAGGAGATCTATGGCTACACCTTC
TRBD1 | TRBJ2-2 | medium-sized | TRBV10-3 | CAISDIRDSVYTGELFF | TGTGCCATCAGTGATATAAGGGACAGCGTCTACACCGGGGAGCTGTTTTTT
NA | TRBJ2-2 | NA | TRBV7-9 | CASIRQGGTGELFF | TGTGCCAGCATCAGACAGGGAGGTACCGGGGAGCTGTTTTTT
NA | TRBJ2-3 | medium-sized | TRBV2 | CASSVGTDTQYF | TGTGCCAGCAGCGTCGGGACAGATACGCAGTATTTT
NA | TRBJ2-5 | medium-sized | TRBV10-2 | CASSEEGKTQYF | TGCGCCAGCAGTGAGGAGGGAAAGACCCAGTACTTC
NA | TRBJ2-5 | medium-sized | TRBV20-1 | CSARAPPQETQYF | TGCAGTGCTAGAGCCCCCCCCCAAGAGACCCAGTACTTC
NA | TRBJ2-7 | medium-sized | TRBV23-1 | CASPHEGVYEQYF | TGCGCCAGCCCCCACGAGGGTGTCTACGAGCAGTACTTC
NA | TRBJ2-7 | medium-sized | TRBV24-1 | CATRGQPYEQYF | TGTGCCACCAGAGGACAGCCGTACGAGCAGTACTTC
TRBD2 | TRBJ2-3 | large | TRBV29-1 | CSAGLAGGTDTQYF | TGCAGCGCGGGACTAGCGGGGGGCACAGATACGCAGTATTTT
TRBD1 | TRBJ2-5 | NA | TRBV15 | CATSSGQGASERIETQYF | TGTGCCACCAGCAGCGGACAGGGGGCTTCGGAGCGGATAGAGACCCAGTACTTC
TRBD2 | TRBJ2-3 | large | TRBV5-5 | CASSLAGGTDTQYF | TGTGCCAGCAGCTTAGCGGGAGGGACAGATACGCAGTATTTT
TRBD2 | TRBJ2-3 | medium-sized | TRBV5-1 | CASSLERDGTDTQYF | TGCGCCAGCAGCTTGGAGCGGGACGGCACAGATACGCAGTATTTT
NA | TRBJ2-2 | medium-sized | TRBV6-5 | CASSTERRSNTGELFF | TGTGCCAGCAGTACTGAAAGGCGGTCGAACACCGGGGAGCTGTTTTTT
TRBD1 | TRBJ2-4 | medium-sized | TRBV7-2 | CASSPGQPNIQYF | TGTGCCAGCAGCCCGGGACAGCCAAACATTCAGTACTTC
NA | TRBJ1-2 | large | TRBV20-1 | CSARATVFYGYTF | TGCAGTGCTAGAGCGACGGTTTTCTATGGCTACACCTTC
TRBD1 | TRBJ2-3 | medium-sized | TRBV10-3 | CAISELQGADTDTQYF | TGTGCCATCAGTGAGTTACAGGGGGCCGACACAGATACGCAGTATTTT
NA | TRBJ1-1 | NA | TRBV11-2 | CASSLPGATEAFF | TGTGCCAGCAGCTTACCAGGGGCCACTGAAGCTTTCTTT
NA | TRBJ1-1 | medium-sized | TRBV7-9 | CASSFLNTEAFF | TGTGCCAGCAGCTTTTTGAACACTGAAGCTTTCTTT
TRBD2 | TRBJ2-5 | medium-sized | TRBV5-1 | CASSLLAGEETQYF | TGCGCCAGCAGCCTACTAGCGGGAGAGGAGACCCAGTACTTC
NA | TRBJ1-2 | large | TRBV28 | CASSPRGGRGYGYTF | TGTGCCAGCAGCCCTAGGGGCGGGAGGGGCTATGGCTACACCTTC
NA | TRBJ2-2 | many | TRBV28 | CASSLWPNTGELFF | TGTGCCAGCAGTTTATGGCCTAACACCGGGGAGCTGTTTTTT
NA | TRBJ1-1 | many | TRBV27 | CASSPRTDTEAFF | TGTGCCAGCAGTCCCCGGACGGACACTGAAGCTTTCTTT
TRBD1 | TRBJ2-5 | many | TRBV27 | CASSRGTGSQETQYF | TGTGCCAGCAGTCGAGGGACAGGGAGCCAAGAGACCCAGTACTTC
TRBD2 | TRBJ2-7 | many | TRBV6-2/TRBV6-3 | CASSPSGSETYEQYF | TGTGCCAGCAGTCCCAGCGGGAGCGAAACCTACGAGCAGTACTTC
TRBD2 | TRBJ2-1 | medium-sized | TRBV4-3 | CASSQDPQRGDNEQFF | TGCGCCAGCAGCCAAGATCCTCAGCGGGGGGACAATGAGCAGTTCTTC
NA | TRBJ1-5 | NA | TRBV6-2/TRBV6-3 | CASSYLDDQPQHF | TGTGCCAGCAGTTATTTAGACGATCAGCCCCAGCATTTT
NA | TRBJ2-2 | medium-sized | TRBV27 | CASRGTGELFF | TGTGCCAGTCGTGGCACCGGGGAGCTGTTTTTT
TRBD1 | TRBJ2-7 | few | TRBV2 | CASSEALTGGSYEQYF | TGTGCCAGCAGTGAAGCGCTGACAGGGGGGTCCTACGAGCAGTACTTC
NA | TRBJ2-2 | many | TRBV6-6 | CASRPTRDGSANTGELFF | TGTGCCAGCAGACCAACCCGGGACGGCAGCGCGAACACCGGGGAGCTGTTTTTT
NA | TRBJ2-2 | NA | TRBV19 | CGCRRTNTGELFF | TGTGGCTGCCGGCGGACTAACACCGGGGAGCTGTTTTTT
NA | TRBJ1-2 | large | TRBV14 | CASSQVTAALYGYTF | TGTGCCAGCAGCCAAGTTACGGCAGCACTCTATGGCTACACCTTC
NA | TRBJ2-2 | large | TRBV5-5 | CASSRDPSTGELFF | TGTGCCAGCAGCAGGGATCCTAGCACCGGGGAGCTGTTTTTT
NA | TRBJ2-7 | few | TRBV5-1 | CASAETSYEQYF | TGCGCCAGCGCGGAGACTAGCTACGAGCAGTACTTC
TRBD1 | TRBJ2-5 | hyperexpanded | TRBV10-3 | CAISEADRRETQYF | TGTGCCATCAGTGAAGCGGACAGGAGGGAGACCCAGTACTTC
NA | TRBJ1-6 | many | TRBV20-1 | CSAYQGGSPLHF | TGCAGTGCGTACCAGGGCGGCTCACCCCTCCACTTT
NA | TRBJ2-7 | medium-sized | TRBV4-3 | CASSQEQGSEQYF | TGCGCCAGCAGCCAAGAGCAGGGATCCGAGCAGTACTTC
TRBD2 | TRBJ2-1 | few | TRBV18 | CASSRTSGGVVPNEQFF | TGTGCCAGCTCACGGACTAGCGGGGGGGTCGTACCGAATGAGCAGTTCTTC
NA | TRBJ2-5 | few | TRBV28 | CASSLNQVVGETQYF | TGTGCCAGCAGTTTAAACCAGGTGGTTGGAGAGACCCAGTACTTC
TRBD1 | TRBJ2-5 | medium-sized | TRBV5-1 | CASSGLTGAQETQYF | TGCGCCAGCAGCGGCTTGACAGGGGCGCAAGAGACCCAGTACTTC
NA | TRBJ2-7 | medium-sized | TRBV28 | CASRRDGHYEQYF | TGTGCCAGCAGACGGGACGGCCACTACGAGCAGTACTTC
NA | TRBJ2-3 | NA | TRBV18 | CASSPPGKDTQYF | TGTGCCAGCTCACCACCGGGGAAAGATACGCAGTATTTT
NA | TRBJ1-2 | medium-sized | TRBV7-9 | CASSLAQSGDYGYTF | TGTGCCAGCAGCTTAGCCCAGTCGGGGGACTATGGCTACACCTTC
TRBD2 | TRBJ2-3 | large | TRBV12-3/TRBV12-4 | CASRTSGVTDTQYF | TGTGCCAGCAGAACTAGCGGGGTCACAGATACGCAGTATTTT
NA | TRBJ1-3 | medium-sized | TRBV20-1 | CSARDEGGRDGNTIYF | TGCAGTGCTAGAGATGAGGGGGGGCGTGATGGAAACACCATATATTTT
NA | TRBJ1-2 | medium-sized | TRBV5-6 | CASSIETGLYGYTF | TGTGCCAGCAGCATCGAGACTGGCCTCTATGGCTACACCTTC
NA | TRBJ2-5 | medium-sized | TRBV19 | CASSITASQETQYF | TGTGCCAGTAGTATAACTGCGAGTCAAGAGACCCAGTACTTC
NA | TRBJ2-4 | medium-sized | TRBV28 | CASSLTRVAKNIQYF | TGTGCCAGCAGTTTAACAAGGGTAGCCAAAAACATTCAGTACTTC
NA | TRBJ2-5 | large | TRBV29-1 | CSPRIQETQYF | TGCAGCCCTCGGATCCAAGAGACCCAGTACTTC
TRBD2 | TRBJ2-1 | medium-sized | TRBV20-1 | CSAEGLAVYNEQFF | TGCAGTGCCGAAGGACTAGCGGTCTACAATGAGCAGTTCTTC
TRBD1 | TRBJ2-7 | few | TRBV11-1 | CASSRTGLSYEQYF | TGTGCCAGCAGCCGGACAGGGTTATCCTACGAGCAGTACTTC